The T cell receptor (delta chain) under discussion was sequenced for a study of delta chains in infants with herpesvirus infections. Looking at the study overall: From birth, Ugandan infants were followed prospectively for primary CMV infection. Postnatally CMV-infected infants were checked for a public fetal Vdelta1/Vgamma8 clonotype. Study observations and caveats: Only the first time point after infection showed the public clonotype. Public-clonotype frequency seemingly fell with older age at infection.

PBMC RNA was reverse transcribed using gamma-chain- and delta-chain-specific primers. TCRdb used CATT to re-call clones from the RT-PCR reads. Counted here are about 1,700 delta-chain clones, over 25% occurring once; the ten biggest clones make up around 9.9%. There are 13 residues in the CDR3. From germline, CDR1 is TSWWSYY and CDR2 QGS. Trimming cost V 0 bases and J 10 bases, with 12 bases left between them. This clone is large (0.1 to 1%). No antigen is known for it. The sequenced sample was peripheral blood, obtained at time point 3 of longitudinal follow-up. The receptor comes from a human donor who was a Ugandan infant, either HIV-exposed or HIV-unexposed (not recorded which). This sequence joins TRDV1 and TRDJ1; D unclear. The DNA for the CDR3 is TGTGCTCTTGGGGAACTAAAACAGGAGGGACTCATCTTT. This sequence encodes CALGELKQEGLIF.